Listed here are 20 T cell receptor beta chains from one sample, sequenced in a study of blood T cell repertoires in COVID-19. Assay: immunoSEQ multiplex PCR; the TCRdb copy retains only in-frame clones and omits some. The sample holds 70,000 to 95,000 clones, under 90% seen once. The sequencing input was peripheral blood. The receptors derive from a human donor in a cohort sampled during active COVID-19.

This chain joins TRBV6-1 and TRBJ2-3, with 11 bases lining up with TRBD2. V gave up 4 bases and J gave up 0 bases; unmatched junction bases: 9. The CDR3 contains 18 residues. The germline V gene encodes CDR1 MNHNS and CDR2 SASEGT. The CDR3 sequence is CASSGTSGGVTSTDTQYF. CDR3 sequence (DNA): TGTGCCAGCAGTGGAACTAGCGGGGGTGTAACTAGCACAGATACGCAGTATTTT.

The rearrangement uses TRBV5-4 and TRBJ1-1; D uncertain. Germline V CDR1 and CDR2: SGHNT, YYREEE (reference sequence). V lost 4 bases and J 5 bases, leaving 18 bases between the germline ends. This CDR3 region has 15 residues. CDR3: CASSLKNRVGTEAFF. In DNA form, the CDR3 reads TGTGCCAGCAGCCTGAAGAATCGGGTCGGGACTGAAGCTTTCTTT.

The V gene is TRBV29-1, the J gene TRBJ2-7, with 9 positions matching TRBD1. Trimming took 4 bases from V and 2 from J; bases not matched to a gene: 6. Per germline, CDR1 SQVTM and CDR2 ANQGSEA. The CDR3 length is 14 residues. The CDR3 DNA sequence: TGCAGCGTTGGGGGGACAGGGTTACCCTACGAGCAGTACTTC. Residues: CSVGGTGLPYEQYF.

The V gene is TRBV5-5, the J gene TRBJ2-2; tentative D call: TRBD2 (6 bases). The ends were cut back, 4 bases at V and 9 bases at J, with 16 bases in the middle. CDR3 length equals 14 residues. CDR1 and CDR2 from the germline V gene are SGHKS and YYEKEE (reference sequence). This CDR3 is CASSIPGSGRELFF. CDR3 DNA sequence: TGTGCCAGCAGCATACCCGGGAGTGGGAGGGAGCTGTTTTTT.

The gene calls are TRBV5-6 and TRBJ1-6; D gene uncertain. This CDR3 has 14 amino acids. Trimming removed 7 bases from V and 0 bases from J, with 8 bases in between. Looked up from germline, CDR1 is SGHDT and CDR2 is YYEEEE. The CDR3 here is CASDRNSYNSPLHF. DNA of the CDR3: TGTGCCAGCGATAGAAACTCCTATAATTCACCCCTCCACTTT.

Regarding this clone: Other DNA sequences from this sample encode an identical CDR3 as well. The V call is TRBV6-5, the J call TRBJ2-1; 8 bases are a match to TRBD1. Per germline, CDR1 MNHEY and CDR2 SVGAGI. V lost 7 bases and J lost 8; bases outside the gene matches: 13. The CDR3 runs 15 residues. CDR3 residues: CASTPTYRGIDEQFF. The CDR3 nucleotides are TGTGCCAGCACCCCAACCTACAGGGGGATCGATGAGCAGTTCTTC.

This clone was found many times. The CDR3 reads CASSRLRTGGRNTEAFF. The CDR3 region has the DNA TGTGCCAGCAGCCGCTTACGAACAGGGGGAAGGAACACTGAAGCTTTCTTT. V is TRBV3-1 (or the pseudogene TRBV3-2) and J is TRBJ1-1; 8 positions agree with TRBD1. This CDR3 region has 17 residues. The trim removed 4 bases at V and 1 base at J, leaving 11 bases unmatched. Germline V CDR1 and CDR2: LGHDT, YNNKEL (reference sequence).

The chain couples TRBV7-3 to TRBJ2-3, with 14 nucleotides matching TRBD2. This CDR3 contains 16 residues. CDR1 and CDR2 (germline): SGHTA, FQGTGA. The junction had 4 bases not matched to a gene; V was cut back by 4 bases and J by 4 bases. CDR3 nucleotides: TGTGCCAGCAGCTCAGGACTAGCGGGGGGTCCAGATACGCAGTATTTT. It translates to CASSSGLAGGPDTQYF.

The chain joins TRBV6-2 or TRBV6-3 to TRBJ2-1; TRBD2 matches 8 bases. After removal of 5 bases from V and 1 base from J, the junction contained 7 bases not matched to a gene. This CDR3 is 16 amino acids long. From germline, CDR1 is MNHEY and CDR2 SVGEGT. DNA for the CDR3: TGTGCCAGCAGTGACCGACTAGCGCTGTCCTACAATGAGCAGTTCTTC. Translated: CASSDRLALSYNEQFF.

This chain connects TRBV16 to TRBJ1-5; TRBD1 aligns across 7 bases. V lost 0 bases, J lost 6 bases, and 5 bases stayed unmatched. The CDR3 contains 15 residues. Looked up from germline, CDR1 is KGHSY and CDR2 is FQNENV. The CDR3 bases are TGTGCCAGCAGCCAATCCAGGGGGACTGGTCAGCCCCAGCATTTT. Amino acid sequence: CASSQSRGTGQPQHF.

CDR3 sequence (DNA): TGTGCCTGGAGTCCCGGGTCAGCCTACAATGAGCAGTTCTTC. Residues: CAWSPGSAYNEQFF. The rearrangement joins TRBV30 to TRBJ2-1; no firm D call. The CDR3 runs 14 residues. V gave up 2 bases and J gave up 2 bases, with 10 bases separating them. The germline CDR1 and CDR2 sequences are GTSNPN and SVGIG (reference sequence).

The gene calls are TRBV29-1 and TRBJ2-3, with 8 bases matching TRBD1. In germline, CDR1 is SQVTM, CDR2 ANQGSEA. This CDR3 spans 14 amino acids. Germline trimming cut 3 bases from V and 2 bases from J; bases unmatched to any gene: 4. CDR3 DNA sequence: TGCAGCGTTGATGGACAGGGATACACAGATACGCAGTATTTT. Protein product: CSVDGQGYTDTQYF.

In DNA, the CDR3 is TGCGCCAGCAGCTTGGTCTTAGAGACCCAGTACTTC. Its protein is CASSLVLETQYF. This chain uses TRBV5-1 with TRBJ2-5; no clear D gene. The CDR3 consists of 12 residues. Trimming took off 0 bases at V and 4 bases at J, with 4 bases between the two ends. From germline, CDR1 is SGHRS and CDR2 YFSETQ.

The chain employs TRBV11-2 and TRBJ2-1, with 7 bases that match TRBD1. The CDR3 runs to 15 residues. Germline CDR1 reads SGHAT; CDR2 reads FQNNGV. Germline trimming cut 5 bases from V and 4 bases from J; bases unmatched to any gene: 8. The CDR3 sequence: CASSLDRLTYNEQFF. CDR3 in DNA: TGTGCCAGCAGCCTGGACAGGCTAACATACAATGAGCAGTTCTTC.

DNA for the CDR3: TGTGCCAGCAGTTTAGGCGGGGGGGATAAAAGACAGCCCCAGCATTTT. Its translation: CASSLGGGDKRQPQHF. This rearrangement joins TRBV28 to TRBJ1-5; the D gene is possibly TRBD1 (5 bases). This CDR3 contains 16 residues. Germline CDR1 reads MDHEN; CDR2 reads SYDVKM. V lost 2 bases and J lost 7, with 18 bases in between.

This chain connects TRBV4-1 to TRBJ2-3; 9 positions match TRBD1. Germline CDR1 is MGHRA and CDR2 is YSYEKL. The trim removed 1 base at V and 3 bases at J, leaving 8 bases unmatched. The CDR3 is made up of 17 amino acids. The CDR3 bases are TGCGCCAGCAGCCAAGTCGTCCTGGGACAGGGAACAGATACGCAGTATTTT. Amino acid sequence: CASSQVVLGQGTDTQYF.

The chain links TRBV11-2 to TRBJ2-2; 9 bases agree with TRBD1. Trimming cost V 3 bases and J 1 base; bases outside gene matches: 3. CDR3 length equals 16 residues. Per germline, CDR1 SGHAT and CDR2 FQNNGV. The chain's CDR3 is CASSLPGQGNTGELFF. The CDR3 nucleotides are TGTGCCAGCAGCTTGCCGGGACAGGGGAACACCGGGGAGCTGTTTTTT.

The J gene is TRBJ2-7, the V gene TRBV5-1, with 8 bases that match TRBD1. With V trimmed by 4 bases and J by 7 bases, 4 bases remained unmatched. The V gene's germline CDR1 is SGHRS and CDR2 YFSETQ. The length of the CDR3 is 12 residues. The CDR3 region is CASSGQGSEQYF. CDR3 nucleotide sequence: TGCGCCAGCAGCGGACAGGGTTCGGAGCAGTACTTC.

This chain uses TRBV5-3 with TRBJ2-5, with 13 nucleotides matching TRBD2. TRBV5-3 is filed as an ORF, its function uncertain. This CDR3 is built from 15 residues. The ends lost 3 bases at V and 5 bases at J; junction bases unmatched: 4. This CDR3 reads CARSWGLAGRETQYF. The CDR3 DNA is TGTGCCAGAAGCTGGGGACTAGCGGGGCGGGAGACCCAGTACTTC.

In DNA form, the CDR3 reads TGTGCCAGCAGCGTAGGTGGGGGGGTCTACTACAATGAGCAGTTCTTC. Protein: CASSVGGGVYYNEQFF. The genes are TRBV9 and TRBJ2-1; TRBD2 matches 7 bases. This CDR3 has 16 amino acids. In germline, CDR1 is SGDLS, CDR2 YYNGEE. After removal of 0 bases from V and 3 bases from J, the junction contained 6 bases not matched to a gene.